Here is one T cell receptor beta chain with its context. Antigen: not known. The source of the sample is a study of post-analysis software for immune sequencing data. The wider study: Included among the disease courses, which were recorded for the cohort, were relapsing-remitting, secondary progressive and progressive-relapsing multiple sclerosis. General study findings and limits: The study found significantly lower normalized Chao1 diversity in multiple sclerosis patients than in controls. Patients had higher frequencies than controls of five TRBV segments, including TRBV5-6, TRBV5-1 and TRBV20-1.

This CDR3 region has 15 residues. The germline gives CDR1 SQVTM, CDR2 ANQGSEA. Trimming pared 5 bases from V and 7 bases from J, leaving 21 bases between. Included in the TCR beta cDNA libraries were unique molecular identifiers. A single record per CDR3 protein comes from TCRdb applying MiXCR to the PCR reads. The table shows fewer than 700,000 distinct CDR3 sequences, with about 40% occurring only once. Sequencing was done on a sample of blood. The sequence was obtained from a girl aged 5-17 years with multiple sclerosis. The chain recombines TRBV29-1 with TRBJ2-1; no clear D gene. The CDR3 spells CSVLYPLLRENEQFF. The CDR3 region has the DNA TGCAGCGTTCTTTATCCCCTCCTAAGAGAGAATGAGCAGTTCTTC.